This T cell receptor (beta chain) was identified in a study of blood T cell repertoires in COVID-19. Study summary: The United States, Italy and Spain were the sources of the acute and convalescent COVID-19 samples. The analysed material was cDNA or gDNA that came from T cells, B-cell-depleted T cells, or PBMCs.

The CDR3 is 14 residues long. The V gene's germline CDR1 is SGDLS and CDR2 YYNGEE. V gave up 4 bases and J gave up 2 bases, with 12 bases separating them. The repertoire was sequenced with immunoSEQ multiplex PCR; TCRdb's copy has only in-frame clones and lacks some. The table shows about 360,000 clones, with around 88% occurring only once. The Seattle site enrolled patients during active infection and followed them longitudinally. This TCR derives from a woman aged 55-70 years with COVID-19, enrolled during active disease. The source material was peripheral blood. The gene calls are TRBV9 and TRBJ1-2; no clear D gene. The CDR3 loop is CASSPPEGNYGYTF. The CDR3 coding sequence is TGTGCCAGCAGCCCCCCCGAGGGAAACTATGGCTACACCTTC.